A selection of T cell receptor beta chains follows, all from one sample in a study of monozygotic twins with cystic fibrosis. Using immunoSEQ multiplex PCR, the repertoire was profiled, and TCRdb retains in-frame clones only, with some absent. This repertoire shows approximately 25,000 clones, about 91% found once; its top ten account for roughly 0.29%. Sequenced material: blood. The receptors were gathered from a girl aged 2 to 9 with cystic fibrosis. The conserved cysteine and the conserved F or W are not part of the CDR3 here.

V gene	J gene	CDR3 protein
TRBV27	TRBJ1-2	ASSPTTRGDLGGYT
TRBV5-1	TRBJ1-4	ASSVEGQSNEKLF
TRBV4-1	TRBJ2-5	ASSLNTGQETQY
TRBV19	TRBJ2-6	ATEGGPANVLT
TRBV28	TRBJ1-4	ASITAGVGEKLF
TRBV5-1	TRBJ1-4	ASSYGQPNSNEKLF
TRBV5-6	TRBJ1-1	ASSLEPGKNTEAF
TRBV4-3	TRBJ2-1	ASSQDNIVLAGYNEQF
TRBV7-2	TRBJ1-1	ASSGNGFHTEAF
TRBV6-5	TRBJ2-1	ASSSGLARGEQF
TRBV7-2	TRBJ2-1	ASSLGGRNNEQF
TRBV2	TRBJ1-4	ASRPGLGNEKLF
TRBV5-5	TRBJ1-4	ASSLWNIPADEKLF
TRBV6-5	TRBJ2-5	ASSYGTGQETQY
TRBV6-1	TRBJ2-3	ASSVGDSGGLTGSTDTQY
TRBV30	TRBJ1-2	AWSPGQGLGGYT
TRBV11-3	TRBJ2-7	ASSPPGDRSSYEQY
TRBV19	TRBJ1-2	ASTSTHVIVYGYT
TRBV18	TRBJ2-3	ASSPERPGLGGSDTQY
TRBV18	TRBJ2-7	ASSPFGLAESSYEQY
TRBV11-3	TRBJ1-2	ASSTPAQGGSSYGYT
TRBV6-5	TRBJ1-1	ASSYSFFRANTEAF
TRBV10-3	TRBJ1-6	AISNSQTMPLH
TRBV28	TRBJ1-1	ASLKGQGNTEAF
TRBV10-3	TRBJ1-2	AIKPTGDGGYT
TRBV5-5	TRBJ1-4	ASSIRRGQDSEKLF
TRBV7-9	TRBJ2-7	ASSPPGVPEQY
TRBV4-3	TRBJ2-5	ASSQDRASGGAFPLETQY